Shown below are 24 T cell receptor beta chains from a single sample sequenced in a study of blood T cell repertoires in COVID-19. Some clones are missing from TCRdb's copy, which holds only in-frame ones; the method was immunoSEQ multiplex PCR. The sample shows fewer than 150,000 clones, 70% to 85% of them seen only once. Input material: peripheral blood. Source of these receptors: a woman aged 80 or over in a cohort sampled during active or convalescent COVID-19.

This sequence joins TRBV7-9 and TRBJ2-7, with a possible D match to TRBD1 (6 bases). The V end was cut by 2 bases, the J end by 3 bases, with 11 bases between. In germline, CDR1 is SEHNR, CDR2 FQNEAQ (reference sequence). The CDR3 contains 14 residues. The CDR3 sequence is CASSLTGTSYEQYF. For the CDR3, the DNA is TGTGCCAGCAGCTTAACAGGGACCAGCTACGAGCAGTACTTC.

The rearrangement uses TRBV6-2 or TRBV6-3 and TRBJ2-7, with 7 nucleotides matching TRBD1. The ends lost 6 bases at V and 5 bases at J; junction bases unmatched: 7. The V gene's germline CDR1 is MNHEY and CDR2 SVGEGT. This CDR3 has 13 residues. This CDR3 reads CASSHGTADEQYF. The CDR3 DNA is TGTGCCAGCAGCCATGGGACAGCCGACGAGCAGTACTTC.

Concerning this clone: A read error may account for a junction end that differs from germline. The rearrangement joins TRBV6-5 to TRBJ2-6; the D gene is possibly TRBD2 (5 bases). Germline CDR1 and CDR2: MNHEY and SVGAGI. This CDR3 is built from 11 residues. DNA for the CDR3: TGTGCCAGCAGTTACAGAGGGATCGCGTTTTTC. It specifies CASSYRGIAFF.

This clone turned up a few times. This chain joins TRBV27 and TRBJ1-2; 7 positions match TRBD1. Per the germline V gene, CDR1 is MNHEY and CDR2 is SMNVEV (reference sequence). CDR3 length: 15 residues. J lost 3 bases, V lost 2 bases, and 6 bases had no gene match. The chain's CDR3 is CASSLHRGAHYGYTF. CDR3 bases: TGTGCCAGCAGTTTACACAGGGGCGCTCACTATGGCTACACCTTC.

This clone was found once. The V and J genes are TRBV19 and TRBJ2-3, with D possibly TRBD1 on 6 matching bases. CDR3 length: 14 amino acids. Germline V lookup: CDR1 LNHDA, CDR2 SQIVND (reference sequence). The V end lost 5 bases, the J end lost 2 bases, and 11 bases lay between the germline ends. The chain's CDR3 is CASSARDNTDTQYF. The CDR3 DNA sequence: TGTGCCAGTAGTGCCCGGGACAACACAGATACGCAGTATTTT.

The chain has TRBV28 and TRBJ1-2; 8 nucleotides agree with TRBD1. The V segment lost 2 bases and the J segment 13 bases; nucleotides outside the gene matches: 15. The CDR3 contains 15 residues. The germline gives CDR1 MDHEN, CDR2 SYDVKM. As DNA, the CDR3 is TGTGCCAGCAGTTTACCAGGGACAGGCTTCGCGGGGCGCACCTTC. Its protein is CASSLPGTGFAGRTF.

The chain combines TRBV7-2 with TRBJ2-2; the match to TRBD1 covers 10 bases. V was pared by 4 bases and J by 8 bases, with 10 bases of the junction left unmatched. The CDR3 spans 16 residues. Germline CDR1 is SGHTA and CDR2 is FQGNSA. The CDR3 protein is CASSSRPGQGSGELFF. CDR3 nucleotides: TGTGCCAGCAGCTCCAGACCGGGACAGGGGTCTGGGGAGCTGTTTTTT.

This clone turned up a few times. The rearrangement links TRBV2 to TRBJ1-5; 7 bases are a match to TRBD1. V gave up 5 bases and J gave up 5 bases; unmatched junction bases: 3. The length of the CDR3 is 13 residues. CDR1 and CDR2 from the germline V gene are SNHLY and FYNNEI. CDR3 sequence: CASSKGGYQPQHF. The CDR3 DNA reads TGTGCCAGCAGTAAAGGGGGCTATCAGCCCCAGCATTTT.

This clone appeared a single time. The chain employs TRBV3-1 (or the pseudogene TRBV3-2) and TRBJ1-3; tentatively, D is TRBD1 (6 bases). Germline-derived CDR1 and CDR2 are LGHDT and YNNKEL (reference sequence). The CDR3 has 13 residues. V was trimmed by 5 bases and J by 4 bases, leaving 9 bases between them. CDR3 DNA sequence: TGTGCCAGCAGCTTCGGACAGGGAAACACCATATATTTT. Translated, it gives CASSFGQGNTIYF.

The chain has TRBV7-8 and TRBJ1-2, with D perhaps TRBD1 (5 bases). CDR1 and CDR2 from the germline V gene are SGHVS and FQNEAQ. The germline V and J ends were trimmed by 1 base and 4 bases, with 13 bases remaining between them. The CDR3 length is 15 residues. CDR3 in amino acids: CASSLGLGEVYGYTF. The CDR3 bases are TGTGCCAGCAGCTTAGGGTTAGGGGAGGTCTATGGCTACACCTTC. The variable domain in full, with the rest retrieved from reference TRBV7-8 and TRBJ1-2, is GAGVSQSPRYKVAKRGQDVALRCDPISGHVSLFWYQQALGQGPEFLTYFQNEAQLDKSGLPSDRFFAERPEGSVSTLKIQRTQQEDSAVYLCASSLGLGEVYGYTFGSGTRLTVV.

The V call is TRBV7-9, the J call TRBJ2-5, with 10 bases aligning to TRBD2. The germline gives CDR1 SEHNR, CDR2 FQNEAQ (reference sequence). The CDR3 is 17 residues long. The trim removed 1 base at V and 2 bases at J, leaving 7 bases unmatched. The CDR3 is CASSLGWLAGVQETQYF. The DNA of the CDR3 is TGTGCCAGCAGCTTAGGCTGGCTAGCGGGGGTACAAGAGACCCAGTACTTC.

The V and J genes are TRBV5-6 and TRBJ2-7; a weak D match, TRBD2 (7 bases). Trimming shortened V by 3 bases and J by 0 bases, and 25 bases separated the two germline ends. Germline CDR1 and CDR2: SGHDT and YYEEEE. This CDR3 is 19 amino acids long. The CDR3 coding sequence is TGTGCCAGCAGCTCCTATTGGGGGGCGGGGGACCCAAGCTCCTACGAGCAGTACGTC. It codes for CASSSYWGAGDPSSYEQYV.

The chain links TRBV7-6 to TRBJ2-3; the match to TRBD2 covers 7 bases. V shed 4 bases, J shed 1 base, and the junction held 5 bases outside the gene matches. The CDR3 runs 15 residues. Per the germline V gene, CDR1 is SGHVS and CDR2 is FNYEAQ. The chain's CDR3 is CASSSASGGTDTQYF. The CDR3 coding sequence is TGTGCCAGCAGCTCCGCTAGCGGTGGCACAGATACGCAGTATTTT.

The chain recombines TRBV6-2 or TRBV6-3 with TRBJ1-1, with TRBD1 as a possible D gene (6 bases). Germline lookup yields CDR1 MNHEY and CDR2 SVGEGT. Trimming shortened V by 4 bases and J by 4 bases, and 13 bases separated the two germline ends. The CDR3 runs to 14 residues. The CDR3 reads CASSSLQGSTEAFF. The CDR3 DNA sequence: TGTGCCAGCAGTTCCCTGCAGGGGAGCACTGAAGCTTTCTTT.

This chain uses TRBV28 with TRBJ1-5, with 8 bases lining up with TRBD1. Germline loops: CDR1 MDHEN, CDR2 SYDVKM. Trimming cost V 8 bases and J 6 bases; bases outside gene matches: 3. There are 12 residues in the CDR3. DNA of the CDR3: TGTGCCAGCCAGGGGGCCGGTCAGCCCCAGCATTTT. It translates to CASQGAGQPQHF.

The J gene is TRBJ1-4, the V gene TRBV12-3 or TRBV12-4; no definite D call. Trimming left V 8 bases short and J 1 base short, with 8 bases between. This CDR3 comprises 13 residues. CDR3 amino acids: CASGGRTNEKLFF. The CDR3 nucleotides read TGTGCCAGCGGAGGGAGAACTAATGAAAAACTGTTTTTT.

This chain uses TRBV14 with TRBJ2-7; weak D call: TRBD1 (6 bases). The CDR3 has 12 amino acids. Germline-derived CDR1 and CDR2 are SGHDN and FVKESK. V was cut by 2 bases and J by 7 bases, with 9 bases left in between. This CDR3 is CASSQKTGEQYF. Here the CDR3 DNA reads TGTGCCAGCAGCCAAAAAACAGGGGAGCAGTACTTC.

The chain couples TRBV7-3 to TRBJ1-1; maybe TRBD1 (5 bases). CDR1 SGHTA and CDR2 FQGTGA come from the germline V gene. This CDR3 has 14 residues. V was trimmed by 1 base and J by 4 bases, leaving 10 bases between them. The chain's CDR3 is CASSLSGATTEAFF. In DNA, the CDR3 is TGTGCCAGCAGCTTAAGTGGGGCAACCACTGAAGCTTTCTTT. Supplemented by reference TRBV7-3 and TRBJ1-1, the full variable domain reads GAGVSQTPSNKVTEKGKYVELRCDPISGHTALYWYRQSLGQGPEFLIYFQGTGAADDSGLPNDRFFAVRPEGSVSTLKIQRTERGDSAVYLCASSLSGATTEAFFGQGTRLTVV.

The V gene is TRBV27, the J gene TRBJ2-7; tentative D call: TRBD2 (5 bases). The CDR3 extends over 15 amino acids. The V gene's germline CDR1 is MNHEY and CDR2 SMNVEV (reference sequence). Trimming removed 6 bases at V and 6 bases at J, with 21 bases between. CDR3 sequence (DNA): TGTGCCAGCAGATTGGACTGGAAGCGGTGGCGCGAGCAGTACTTC. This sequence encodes CASRLDWKRWREQYF.

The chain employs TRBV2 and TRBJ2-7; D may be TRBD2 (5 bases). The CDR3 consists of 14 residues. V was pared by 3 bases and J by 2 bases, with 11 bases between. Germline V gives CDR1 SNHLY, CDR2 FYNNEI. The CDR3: CASSDPRAAYEQYV. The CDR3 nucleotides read TGTGCCAGCAGTGATCCCAGAGCGGCCTACGAGCAGTACGTC.

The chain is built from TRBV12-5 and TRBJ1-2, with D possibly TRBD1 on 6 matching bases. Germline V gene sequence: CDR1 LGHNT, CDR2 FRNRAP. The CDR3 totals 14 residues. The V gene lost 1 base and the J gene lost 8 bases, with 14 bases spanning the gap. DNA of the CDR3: TGTGCTAGTGGTTTGGAGCTCCAGGGGAACGGCTACACCTTC. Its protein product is CASGLELQGNGYTF.

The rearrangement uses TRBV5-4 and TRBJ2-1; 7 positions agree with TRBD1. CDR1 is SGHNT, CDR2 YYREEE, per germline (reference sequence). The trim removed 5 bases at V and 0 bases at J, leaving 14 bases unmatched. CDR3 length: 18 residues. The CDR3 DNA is TGTGCCAGCAGAATTACAGGGGAACACCGGGACTCCTACAATGAGCAGTTCTTC. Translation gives CASRITGEHRDSYNEQFF.

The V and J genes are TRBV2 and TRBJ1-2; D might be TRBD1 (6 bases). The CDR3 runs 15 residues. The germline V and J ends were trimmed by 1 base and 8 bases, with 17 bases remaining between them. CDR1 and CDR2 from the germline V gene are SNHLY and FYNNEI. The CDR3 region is CASSEGGGAGRGYTF. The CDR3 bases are TGTGCCAGCAGTGAAGGCGGGGGCGCGGGCCGGGGCTACACCTTC.

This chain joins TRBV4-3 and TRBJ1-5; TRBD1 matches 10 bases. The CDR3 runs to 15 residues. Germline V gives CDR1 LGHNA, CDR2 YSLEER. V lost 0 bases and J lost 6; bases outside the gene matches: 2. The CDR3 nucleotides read TGCGCCAGCAGCCAAGATAGGGACAGGGGTCAGCCCCAGCATTTT. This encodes CASSQDRDRGQPQHF.